One and the same sample provided the 11 T cell receptor beta chains below, sequenced in a study of T-cell reconstitution after alpha-beta-depleted transplantation in children. Study-level findings and limits: It was newly produced T cells that mostly accounted for T-cell counts and diversity one year after transplant.

Construction of the TCRbeta library involved unique molecular identifiers. Via MiXCR, TCRdb re-called the PCR reads, giving one row per CDR3 protein. The sample has approximately 300,000 distinct CDR3 sequences; roughly 8.2% are singletons. Their target antigens are unknown. Sample: peripheral blood, taken 360 days after TCRalphabeta/CD19-depleted stem cell transplant. The receptors shown here come from a female patient aged 2-9 years who had a stem cell transplant for Fanconi anemia, so the T cells may come from the graft donor.

The V and J genes are TRBV14 and TRBJ2-7; 10 bases are shared with TRBD1. Germline CDR1 SGHDN, CDR2 FVKESK. The CDR3 covers 16 residues. V shed 5 bases, J shed 4 bases, and the junction held 11 bases outside the gene matches. The CDR3 here is CASSDRDRGVEYEQYF. CDR3 in DNA: TGTGCCAGCAGCGACCGGGACAGGGGAGTAGAATACGAGCAGTACTTC. The full variable domain, with the rest looked up from reference TRBV14 and TRBJ2-7, is EAGVTQFPSHSVIEKGQTVTLRCDPISGHDNLYWYRRVMGKEIKFLLHFVKESKQDESGMPNNRFLAERTGGTYSTLKVQPAELEDSGVYFCASSDRDRGVEYEQYFGPGTRLTVT.

This clonotype has at least ten counts. The V gene is TRBV29-1, the J gene TRBJ1-5; TRBD1 matches at 7 bases. Germline values: CDR1 SQVTM, CDR2 ANQGSEA. This CDR3 is 13 amino acids long. With V trimmed by 4 bases and J by 4 bases, 4 bases remained unmatched. In nucleotides, the CDR3 is TGCAGCGTTGCCCAGGGGGGGAATCAGCCCCAGCATTTT. It yields the protein CSVAQGGNQPQHF.

This clonotype has only a few counts. The chain carries TRBV28 and TRBJ2-7; possibly TRBD1 for D (6 bases). V was cut by 4 bases and J by 0 bases, with 13 bases left in between. This CDR3 spans 15 amino acids. CDR1 is MDHEN, CDR2 SYDVKM, per germline. CDR3 DNA: TGTGCCAGCAGTTCCGCCGGGACACCCTCCTACGAGCAGTACTTC. Translating it yields CASSSAGTPSYEQYF.

This clonotype was counted ten times or more. The genes are TRBV2 and TRBJ1-5; D is unclear. Per the germline V gene, CDR1 is SNHLY and CDR2 is FYNNEI. CDR3 length: 13 amino acids. Trimming removed 4 bases from V and 7 bases from J, with 11 bases in between. The chain's CDR3 is CASSGPIEQPQHF. CDR3 DNA: TGTGCCAGCAGTGGACCTATAGAACAGCCCCAGCATTTT.

The chain has TRBV7-8 and TRBJ1-2; D is uncertain. Germline assignment: CDR1 SGHVS and CDR2 FQNEAQ. The CDR3 is made up of 12 amino acids. With 5 bases removed from V and 0 bases from J, the gap between germline ends came to 4 bases. CDR3 DNA sequence: TGTGCCAGCAGCCCGACTAACTATGGCTACACCTTC. Translating it yields CASSPTNYGYTF.

This clonotype has at least ten counts. The chain has TRBV9 and TRBJ1-1; maybe TRBD1 (5 bases). Trimming took 2 bases from V and 4 from J, leaving 12 bases between them. The CDR3 has 14 amino acids. Germline CDR1 SGDLS, CDR2 YYNGEE. The CDR3 DNA reads TGTGCCAGCAGCGTCGAGGGGAAGAGCACTGAAGCTTTCTTT. It translates to CASSVEGKSTEAFF.

This clonotype was seen ten or more times. J is TRBJ2-7 and V is TRBV7-2, with D perhaps TRBD1 (6 bases). The CDR3 is 14 residues long. From germline, CDR1 is SGHTA and CDR2 FQGNSA. With 6 bases removed from V and 0 bases from J, the gap between germline ends came to 12 bases. The CDR3 sequence: CASSRTAASYEQYF. The CDR3 DNA is TGTGCCAGCAGTAGGACAGCCGCCTCCTACGAGCAGTACTTC.

The sample holds many counts of this clonotype. V is TRBV5-5 and J is TRBJ2-7, with D possibly called TRBD1 or TRBD2 (5 bases each). Germline V gene lookup returns CDR1 SGHKS and CDR2 YYEKEE (reference sequence). CDR3 length: 15 residues. V was cut by 2 bases and J by 0 bases, with 12 bases left in between. The CDR3 DNA is TGTGCCAGCAGCTTCCCCGGGACCGGCTCCTACGAGCAGTACTTC. It codes for CASSFPGTGSYEQYF.

The V gene is TRBV5-5, the J gene TRBJ2-7; D remains ambiguous. The CDR3 spans 13 residues. Germline lookup yields CDR1 SGHKS and CDR2 YYEKEE (reference sequence). CDR3 sequence reads: CASSLADAYEQCV. CDR3 sequence (DNA): TGTGCCAGCAGCTTGGCGGACGCCTACGAGCAGTGCGTC.

This clonotype was seen repeatedly, ten times or more. The V gene is TRBV12-3 or TRBV12-4, the J gene TRBJ1-4; D not resolved. V lost 2 bases and J 4 bases, leaving 5 bases between the germline ends. CDR3 length: 13 amino acids. CDR3 nucleotide sequence: TGTGCCAGCAGTTTAACCCTTAATGAAAAACTGTTTTTT. It translates to CASSLTLNEKLFF.

This clonotype came up many times. The rearrangement uses TRBV7-9 and TRBJ1-5, with a tentative D call TRBD1 (5 bases). V was clipped by 4 bases and J by 0 bases, with 16 bases between them. There are 17 residues in the CDR3. Germline lookup yields CDR1 SEHNR and CDR2 FQNEAQ (reference sequence). CDR3 region: CASSSTRVSYSNQPQHF. In DNA, the CDR3 is TGTGCCAGCAGCTCGACCAGGGTGTCTTATAGCAATCAGCCCCAGCATTTT. Full variable domain (outside the CDR3, taken from reference TRBV7-9 and TRBJ1-5): DTGVSQNPRHKITKRGQNVTFRCDPISEHNRLYWYRQTLGQGPEFLTYFQNEAQLEKSRLLSDRFSAERPKGSFSTLEIQRTEQGDSAMYLCASSSTRVSYSNQPQHFGDGTRLSIL.